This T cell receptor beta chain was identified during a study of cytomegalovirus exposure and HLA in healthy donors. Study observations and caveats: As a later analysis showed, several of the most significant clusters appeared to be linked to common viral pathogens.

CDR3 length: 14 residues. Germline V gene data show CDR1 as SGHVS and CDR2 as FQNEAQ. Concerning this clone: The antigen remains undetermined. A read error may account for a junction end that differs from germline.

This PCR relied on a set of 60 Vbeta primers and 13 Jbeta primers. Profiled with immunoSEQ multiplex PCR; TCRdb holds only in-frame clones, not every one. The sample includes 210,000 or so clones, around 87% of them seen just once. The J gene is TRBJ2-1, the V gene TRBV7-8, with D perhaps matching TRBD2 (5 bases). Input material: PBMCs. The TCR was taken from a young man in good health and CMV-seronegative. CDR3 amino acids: CASSLAGRRVGQLF. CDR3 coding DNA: TGTGCCAGCAGCTTAGCGGGTAGGCGGGTCGGGCAGCTCTTC.